The rows below give T cell receptor beta chains drawn from one sample of a study of blood T cell repertoires in COVID-19. Method: immunoSEQ multiplex PCR; TCRdb's copy keeps in-frame clones and lacks some. The repertoire holds some 140,000 clones, around 79% seen once, with approximately 5.2% in the top ten. Sequences were obtained from peripheral blood. The receptors were gathered from a woman between 65 and 79 years old with COVID-19, enrolled during active disease. Each CDR3 is given with its conserved first and last residue. D genes are given only for firm matches. Clone sizes are given selectively: once, few, many, or a class where the clone is expanded.

size	J	D	V	length	DNA	CDR3
NA	TRBJ2-3	TRBD2	TRBV18	15	TGTGCCAGCTCGCCCCTAGCGGGGGCCACAGATACGCAGTATTTT	CASSPLAGATDTQYF
NA	TRBJ1-4	TRBD1	TRBV4-1	16	TGCGCCAGCAGCCTCCGGGACAGGGTCCTTAATGAAAAACTGTTTTTT	CASSLRDRVLNEKLFF
NA	TRBJ1-5	NA	TRBV5-5	14	TGCGCCAGCAGCTTGGCAGGGGAGAATCAGCCCCAGCATTTT	CASSLAGENQPQHF
NA	TRBJ1-6	TRBD1	TRBV6-2/TRBV6-3	15	TGTGCCAGCAGTTCACCCGGGACAGGGGCCCTACCCCTCCACTTT	CASSSPGTGALPLHF
NA	TRBJ2-3	TRBD2	TRBV18	18	TGTGCCAGCTCACTCTGGGGGTCCACTAGCGGCAACACAGATACGCAGTATTTT	CASSLWGSTSGNTDTQYF
many	TRBJ1-3	TRBD1	TRBV5-6	17	TGTGCCAGCAGCTTCTCCGGGACAGGGGCGACTGGAAACACCATATATTTT	CASSFSGTGATGNTIYF
once	TRBJ1-1	NA	TRBV19	14	TGTGCCAGTCTCCCGGACAGCGTGAACACTGAAGCTTTCTTT	CASLPDSVNTEAFF
NA	TRBJ2-7	TRBD1	TRBV19	16	TGTGCCAGTACCCCAACCACCGGGACAGGGAGGGCGGAGCAGTACTTC	CASTPTTGTGRAEQYF
NA	TRBJ1-6	NA	TRBV2	15	TGTGCCAGCAGCCTAGGGGGCTCCTATAATTCACCCCTCCACTTT	CASSLGGSYNSPLHF
NA	TRBJ2-7	TRBD1	TRBV11-1	14	TGTGCCAGCAGCAACCGGGACAGACGATACGAGCAGTACTTC	CASSNRDRRYEQYF
once	TRBJ2-7	TRBD1	TRBV28	16	TGTGCCAGCAGTTTCATATCCGGGACAGGGTCCTACGAGCAGTACTTC	CASSFISGTGSYEQYF